The 23 T cell receptor beta chains below were found in one sample sequenced in a study of blood T cell repertoires in COVID-19. The table came from immunoSEQ multiplex PCR; TCRdb's copy has only in-frame clones and leaves some out. Altogether 35,000 to 45,000 clones are present, approximately 80% being singletons, with the ten largest covering about 8.7%. Sequenced material: peripheral blood. These TCRs come from a man aged 65-85 years with active or convalescent COVID-19.

This chain joins TRBV24-1 and TRBJ2-7, with TRBD1 matching 10 bases. The CDR3 contains 16 residues. Germline V gene data show CDR1 as KGHDR and CDR2 as SFDVKD. The junction had 8 bases not matched to a gene; V was cut back by 2 bases and J by 5 bases. The CDR3 loop is CATSDSDRGLYHEQYF. The DNA of the CDR3 is TGTGCCACCAGTGATTCCGACAGGGGGCTCTACCACGAGCAGTACTTC.

The J gene is TRBJ2-7, the V gene TRBV6-5; 8 bases map to TRBD2. This CDR3 spans 13 amino acids. Germline loops: CDR1 MNHEY, CDR2 SVGAGI. V lost 5 bases to trimming and J lost 4 bases; unmatched junction nucleotides: 4. The CDR3: CASSLGGDYEQYF. CDR3 DNA sequence: TGTGCCAGCAGTCTCGGGGGGGATTACGAGCAGTACTTC.

This chain connects TRBV4-1 to TRBJ1-1, with 8 bases lining up with TRBD1. After removal of 3 bases from V and 1 base from J, the junction contained 10 bases not matched to a gene. In germline, CDR1 is MGHRA, CDR2 YSYEKL. This CDR3 contains 17 residues. The CDR3 region is CASSHMGQATRNTEAFF. For the CDR3, the DNA is TGCGCCAGCAGCCACATGGGACAGGCTACACGGAACACTGAAGCTTTCTTT.

The rearrangement links TRBV19 to TRBJ1-5, with 7 bases identical to TRBD1. The CDR3 spans 15 residues. Trimming cost V 4 bases and J 2 bases; bases outside gene matches: 5. CDR1 and CDR2 from the germline V gene are LNHDA and SQIVND (reference sequence). The CDR3 region is CASSTGTVGNQPQHF. In nucleotides, the CDR3 is TGTGCCAGTAGTACCGGGACAGTTGGCAATCAGCCCCAGCATTTT.

This chain connects TRBV9 to TRBJ2-2; tentative D call: TRBD2 (5 bases). The V and J ends lost 2 bases and 7 bases respectively, with 18 bases between them. The CDR3 is made up of 16 amino acids. Germline-derived CDR1 and CDR2 are SGDLS and YYNGEE. This chain's CDR3 is CASSVGEHRVRGELFF. CDR3 DNA sequence: TGTGCCAGCAGCGTCGGGGAACACCGGGTACGCGGGGAGCTGTTTTTT.

This clone has just one count. The chain joins TRBV28 to TRBJ1-5; 7 bases fit TRBD1. Germline loops: CDR1 MDHEN, CDR2 SYDVKM. This CDR3 region has 16 residues. V shed 6 bases and J 4 bases; nucleotides not matched to a gene: 12. CDR3 region: CASRPTGAVQNQPQHF. The CDR3 DNA reads as TGTGCCAGCAGACCAACAGGGGCGGTCCAAAATCAGCCCCAGCATTTT. Full variable domain (missing parts from reference TRBV28 and TRBJ1-5): DVKVTQSSRYLVKRTGEKVFLECVQDMDHENMFWYRQDPGLGLRLIYFSYDVKMKEKGDIPEGYSVSREKKERFSLILESASTNQTSMYLCASRPTGAVQNQPQHFGDGTRLSIL.

V gene TRBV19 combines with J gene TRBJ1-5; D is ambiguous. The V end was cut by 1 base, the J end by 7 bases, with 8 bases between. This CDR3 has 13 residues. Germline values: CDR1 LNHDA, CDR2 SQIVND (reference sequence). Here the CDR3 reads CASSIGPRQPQHF. CDR3 bases: TGTGCCAGTAGTATAGGTCCTCGGCAGCCCCAGCATTTT. The variable domain in full, completed from reference TRBV19 and TRBJ1-5, reads DGGITQSPKYLFRKEGQNVTLSCEQNLNHDAMYWYRQDPGQGLRLIYYSQIVNDFQKGDIAEGYSVSREKKESFPLTVTSAQKNPTAFYLCASSIGPRQPQHFGDGTRLSIL.

The chain is built from TRBV6-2 or TRBV6-3 and TRBJ2-2, with D uncertain. Germline CDR1 is MNHEY and CDR2 is SVGEGT. The CDR3 consists of 12 residues. The germline V and J ends were trimmed by 4 bases and 3 bases, with 3 bases remaining between them. The CDR3 coding sequence is TGTGCCAGCAGTTTATACACCGGGGAGCTGTTTTTT. This encodes CASSLYTGELFF.

V gene TRBV5-1 combines with J gene TRBJ2-5; 9 nucleotides match TRBD1. This CDR3 is built from 15 residues. The germline CDR1 and CDR2 sequences are SGHRS and YFSETQ. The ends lost 4 bases at V and 7 bases at J; junction bases unmatched: 11. The CDR3 DNA is TGCGCCAGCAGCGCCGACAGGGGGAGCCGGGGGACCCAGTACTTC. This translates into CASSADRGSRGTQYF.

The gene calls are TRBV6-4 and TRBJ2-3; 7 bases agree with TRBD1. Germline CDR1 and CDR2: MRHNA and SNTAGT. The CDR3 consists of 14 residues. J gave up 5 bases and V 4 bases, and 6 bases lay outside the gene matches. The DNA for the CDR3 is TGTGCCAGCAGTGTGACAGGGCGGATAGATACGCAGTATTTT. This sequence encodes CASSVTGRIDTQYF.

A few counts support this clone. The J gene is TRBJ2-1, the V gene TRBV6-6; weak D call: TRBD1 (6 bases). CDR1 and CDR2 from the germline V gene are MNHNY and SVGAGI (reference sequence). The CDR3 is 12 amino acids. Deletions cut 10 bases from V and 8 bases from J, with 15 bases between. This CDR3 reads CATGDRPYEQFF. CDR3 in DNA: TGTGCCACAGGGGACCGGCCGTATGAGCAGTTCTTC.

This rearrangement joins TRBV30 to TRBJ1-1; a weak D match, TRBD1 (6 bases). Per the germline V gene, CDR1 is GTSNPN and CDR2 is SVGIG (reference sequence). The CDR3 consists of 13 residues. V was pared by 5 bases and J by 2 bases, with 12 bases between. Written as DNA, the CDR3 is TGTGCCTGGGGGACATCGTTTAACACTGAAGCTTTCTTT. Residues: CAWGTSFNTEAFF. The whole variable domain, remainder taken from reference TRBV30 and TRBJ1-1, is SQTIHQWPATLVQPVGSPLSLECTVEGTSNPNLYWYRQAAGRGLQLLFYSVGIGQISSEVPQNLSASRPQDRQFILSSKKLLLSDSGFYLCAWGTSFNTEAFFGQGTRLTVV.

The rearrangement uses TRBV7-6 and TRBJ2-7; perhaps TRBD1 as D (5 bases). CDR1 and CDR2 from the germline V gene are SGHVS and FNYEAQ. The CDR3 length is 14 residues. V was trimmed by 3 bases and J by 2 bases, leaving 11 bases between them. Written as DNA, the CDR3 is TGTGCCAGCAGCTTCAGCCAGGGTCCCTACGAGCAGTACTTC. Its protein product is CASSFSQGPYEQYF.

Only a few counts were recorded for this clone. Germline and junction disagree at one end, which may indicate a read error. This chain connects TRBV2 to TRBJ2-7, with 8 bases matching TRBD1. CDR3 length equals 18 residues. In germline, CDR1 is SNHLY, CDR2 FYNNEI. The CDR3 reads CASSEGGSAGGAVYEQYF. Here the CDR3 DNA reads TGTGCCAGCAGCGAAGGTGGTTCGGCAGGGGGCGCGGTCTACGAGCAGTACTTC.

This chain connects TRBV25-1 to TRBJ2-1; perhaps TRBD1 as D (5 bases). V lost 3 bases and J 8 bases, leaving 8 bases between the germline ends. CDR3 length: 12 residues. Germline lookup yields CDR1 MGHDK and CDR2 SYGVNS. This chain's CDR3 is CASSDRAHEQFF. CDR3 nucleotides: TGTGCCAGCAGTGACAGGGCCCATGAGCAGTTCTTC.

This chain joins TRBV19 and TRBJ2-7; TRBD1 matches 8 bases. The ends lost 2 bases at V and 6 bases at J; junction bases unmatched: 12. This CDR3 is built from 16 residues. Germline CDR1 is LNHDA and CDR2 is SQIVND (reference sequence). Here the CDR3 reads CASSIKWNGQGGEQYF. CDR3 DNA sequence: TGTGCCAGTAGTATAAAGTGGAACGGACAGGGAGGCGAGCAGTACTTC.

The chain employs TRBV28 and TRBJ1-1; D gene unclear. CDR3 length equals 12 residues. Trimming pared 1 base from V and 8 bases from J, leaving 8 bases between. The germline V gene has CDR1 MDHEN and CDR2 SYDVKM. CDR3: CASSLSGLEAFF. Written as DNA, the CDR3 is TGTGCCAGCAGTTTATCCGGGTTAGAAGCTTTCTTT.

This rearrangement joins TRBV9 to TRBJ1-3; 7 bases map to TRBD1. With V trimmed by 3 bases and J by 1 base, 4 bases remained unmatched. The CDR3 has 15 residues. Germline V CDR1 and CDR2: SGDLS, YYNGEE. The DNA for the CDR3 is TGTGCCAGCAGCGAGCAACAGGGGTCTGGAAACACCATATATTTT. This gives the protein CASSEQQGSGNTIYF. The whole variable domain, filled in from reference TRBV9 and TRBJ1-3, reads DSGVTQTPKHLITATGQRVTLRCSPRSGDLSVYWYQQSLDQGLQFLIQYYNGEERAKGNILERFSAQQFPDLHSELNLSSLELGDSALYFCASSEQQGSGNTIYFGEGSWLTVV.

The chain employs TRBV6-5 and TRBJ1-1, with D perhaps matching TRBD1 (6 bases). Germline CDR1 is MNHEY and CDR2 is SVGAGI. This CDR3 has 11 amino acids. Trimming pared 7 bases from V and 7 bases from J, leaving 10 bases between. The CDR3 loop reads CASNGQSEAFF. The CDR3 DNA sequence: TGTGCCAGCAATGGACAGAGTGAAGCTTTCTTT.

This chain uses TRBV3-1 (or the pseudogene TRBV3-2) with TRBJ1-2; TRBD1 aligns across 7 bases. J gave up 8 bases and V 1 base, and 4 bases lay outside the gene matches. The CDR3 totals 13 residues. Per the germline V gene, CDR1 is LGHDT and CDR2 is YNNKEL (reference sequence). The CDR3 DNA reads as TGTGCCAGCAGCCAAGGTCTACAGGGGGGCTACACCTTC. It translates to CASSQGLQGGYTF.

This clone was recorded once. The V call is TRBV9, the J call TRBJ2-5; D may be TRBD1 (6 bases). The CDR3 consists of 13 residues. Germline V gene lookup returns CDR1 SGDLS and CDR2 YYNGEE. V dropped 1 base and J dropped 2 bases, with 6 bases sitting between them. This CDR3 reads CASSVRGQETQYF. The CDR3 nucleotides are TGTGCCAGCAGCGTAAGGGGGCAAGAGACCCAGTACTTC.

The rearrangement uses TRBV11-2 and TRBJ1-2; D is uncertain. Per the germline V gene, CDR1 is SGHAT and CDR2 is FQNNGV. This CDR3 region has 13 residues. V was clipped by 4 bases and J by 6 bases, with 12 bases between them. CDR3 in DNA: TGTGCCAGCAGCTCATGGGGAGGCGATGGCTACACCTTC. Protein sequence: CASSSWGGDGYTF.

The V call is TRBV9, the J call TRBJ2-7, with TRBD2 matching 11 bases. This CDR3 has 15 amino acids. The germline V gene encodes CDR1 SGDLS and CDR2 YYNGEE. With 3 bases clipped from V and 5 bases from J, the junction kept 7 bases outside the gene matches. The CDR3 region is CASSGSGGAADEQYF. In DNA form, the CDR3 reads TGTGCCAGCAGCGGTAGCGGGGGGGCGGCGGACGAGCAGTACTTC.